This T cell receptor beta chain emerged from a study of shared clonotypes between healthy human individuals. Study details: With ages of 18 to 49, the donors were two women and three men. Study outcomes and limitations: Between a handful of donors, naive CD4 clonotypes were shared at a level of about 5%. Having only a few donors restricted how much genetic and exposure-history diversity was captured.

The table came from immunoSEQ multiplex PCR; TCRdb's copy has only in-frame clones and leaves some out. Here the sample spans 730,000 or so clones, 72% being singletons. A CD45RA+ naive subset and a CD45RA-negative memory subset were split from CD4+ cells. A remark on this clone: Its antigen is as yet unknown.

CDR1 and CDR2 from the germline V gene are MNHNS and SASEGT. The CDR3 totals 14 residues. The V and J ends lost 11 bases and 11 bases respectively, with 24 bases between them. Input material: memory CD4+ T cells sorted from blood. Subset given: CD45RA-negative fraction. The chain combines TRBV6-1 with TRBJ1-4; no clear D. The sequence came from a young woman in good health. The CDR3 nucleotides are TGTGCCGGATCTCCGGGCGGCGGGGTGGCGAAACTGTTTTTT. Protein: CAGSPGGGVAKLFF.